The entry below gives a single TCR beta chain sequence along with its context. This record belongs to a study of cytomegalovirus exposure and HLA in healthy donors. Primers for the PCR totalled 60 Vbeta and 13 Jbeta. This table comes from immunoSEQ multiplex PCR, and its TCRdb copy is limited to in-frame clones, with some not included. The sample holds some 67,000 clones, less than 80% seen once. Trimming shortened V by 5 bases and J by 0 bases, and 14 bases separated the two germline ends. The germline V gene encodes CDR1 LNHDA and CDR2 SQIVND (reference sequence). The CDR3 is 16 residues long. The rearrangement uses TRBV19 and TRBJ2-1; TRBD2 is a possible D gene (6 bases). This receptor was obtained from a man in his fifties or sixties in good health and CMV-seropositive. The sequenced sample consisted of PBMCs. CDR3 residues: CASSLKRVLSYNEQFF. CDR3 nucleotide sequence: TGTGCCAGTAGTCTTAAGCGGGTCCTCTCCTACAATGAGCAGTTCTTC.